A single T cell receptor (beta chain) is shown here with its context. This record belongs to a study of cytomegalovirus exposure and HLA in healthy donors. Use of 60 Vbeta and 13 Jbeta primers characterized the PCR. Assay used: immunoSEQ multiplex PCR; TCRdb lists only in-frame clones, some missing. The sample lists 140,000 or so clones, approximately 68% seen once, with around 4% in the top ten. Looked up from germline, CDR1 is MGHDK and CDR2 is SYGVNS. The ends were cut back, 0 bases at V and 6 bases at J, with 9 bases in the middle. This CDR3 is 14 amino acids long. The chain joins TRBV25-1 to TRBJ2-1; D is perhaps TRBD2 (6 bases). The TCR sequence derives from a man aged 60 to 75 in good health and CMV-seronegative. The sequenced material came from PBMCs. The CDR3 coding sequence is TGTGCCAGCAGTGAATATCGGGGGAGCAATGAGCAGTTCTTC. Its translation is CASSEYRGSNEQFF.